These T cell receptor beta chains were read from a single sample in a study of blood T cell repertoires in COVID-19. This table comes from immunoSEQ multiplex PCR, and its TCRdb copy is limited to in-frame clones, with some not included. The sample holds fewer than 150,000 clones; about four fifths are singletons and the top ten take roughly 8%. Sequencing was performed on peripheral blood. Source of these receptors: a middle-aged woman with acute or convalescent COVID-19. Both conserved end residues are part of each CDR3. D genes are given only for firm matches. Clone size appears in some rows only: once, few, many, or a class for an expanded clone.

CDR3: CASSPALRTEAFF
DNA: TGTGCCAGTAGCCCTGCGTTGAGGACTGAAGCTTTCTTT
D: .
J: TRBJ1-1
V: TRBV19
size: .

CDR3: CASSPRAPRKHQPQHF
DNA: TGTGCCAGCAGTCCCCGTGCGCCGCGAAAGCATCAGCCCCAGCATTTT
D: .
J: TRBJ1-5
V: TRBV27
size: .

CDR3: CASSGRVGGGAVDTQYF
DNA: TGTGCCAGCAGCGGACGAGTGGGCGGGGGGGCCGTAGATACGCAGTATTTT
D: TRBD2
J: TRBJ2-3
V: TRBV9
size: .

CDR3: CALRPVLNTEAFF
DNA: TGTGCCTTGAGACCGGTACTGAACACTGAAGCTTTCTTT
D: .
J: TRBJ1-1
V: TRBV30
size: .

CDR3: CAWWGQGVTEAFF
DNA: TGTGCCTGGTGGGGACAGGGGGTCACTGAAGCTTTCTTT
D: TRBD1
J: TRBJ1-1
V: TRBV30
size: .

CDR3: CASSLEVTGGYEQYF
DNA: TGTGCCAGCAGCTTAGAGGTGACAGGGGGTTACGAGCAGTACTTC
D: TRBD1
J: TRBJ2-7
V: TRBV7-3
size: .

CDR3: CASSQLGGETQYF
DNA: TGTGCCAGCAGCCAACTAGGGGGAGAGACCCAGTACTTC
D: .
J: TRBJ2-5
V: TRBV14
size: .

CDR3: CASSYRQGNEKLFF
DNA: TGTGCCAGCAGTTACCGGCAGGGGAATGAAAAACTGTTTTTT
D: .
J: TRBJ1-4
V: TRBV6-5
size: .

CDR3: CASSERGSWTPDTPLHF
DNA: TGTGCCAGCAGTGAAAGGGGGTCGTGGACTCCCGACACACCCCTCCACTTT
D: .
J: TRBJ1-6
V: TRBV2
size: .

CDR3: CASSSGASDYNYGYTF
DNA: TGTGCCAGCAGTTCCGGTGCCAGTGACTATAACTATGGCTACACCTTC
D: .
J: TRBJ1-2
V: TRBV28
size: .

CDR3: CASSFRTSGRTDTQYF
DNA: TGCGCCAGCAGCTTTCGGACTAGCGGGCGCACAGATACGCAGTATTTT
D: TRBD2
J: TRBJ2-3
V: TRBV5-1
size: .

CDR3: CASSLGASGTDTQYF
DNA: TGCGCCAGCAGCTTGGGGGCTTCGGGCACAGATACGCAGTATTTT
D: .
J: TRBJ2-3
V: TRBV5-1
size: .

CDR3: CASSLADYGYTF
DNA: TGTGCCAGCAGCTTGGCGGACTATGGCTACACCTTC
D: .
J: TRBJ1-2
V: TRBV5-6
size: .

CDR3: CASSQGGEQFF
DNA: TGTGCCAGCAGCCAGGGGGGTGAGCAGTTCTTC
D: .
J: TRBJ2-1
V: TRBV3-1/TRBV3-2
size: .

CDR3: CASSPLEGQSGYTF
DNA: TGTGCCAGCTCACCACTGGAGGGGCAGAGTGGCTACACCTTC
D: .
J: TRBJ1-2
V: TRBV18
size: once

CDR3: CASSWFRGPDQPQHF
DNA: TGTGCCAGCAGCTGGTTTAGGGGCCCAGATCAGCCCCAGCATTTT
D: .
J: TRBJ1-5
V: TRBV7-2
size: .

CDR3: CASSIPGRNTIYF
DNA: TGTGCCAGTAGTATCCCAGGGAGAAACACCATATATTTT
D: .
J: TRBJ1-3
V: TRBV19
size: .

CDR3: CASSVEGGNDEQFF
DNA: TGTGCCAGCAGCGTAGAAGGAGGGAACGATGAGCAGTTCTTC
D: .
J: TRBJ2-1
V: TRBV9
size: .

CDR3: CASSLSSNTEAFF
DNA: TGTGCCAGCAGCTTATCCTCGAACACTGAAGCTTTCTTT
D: .
J: TRBJ1-1
V: TRBV7-7
size: once

CDR3: CATSNSLRQGNEQFF
DNA: TGTGCCACCAGCAACTCGCTCCGACAGGGCAATGAGCAGTTCTTC
D: TRBD1
J: TRBJ2-1
V: TRBV15
size: .

CDR3: CASSLVQGIRGYTF
DNA: TGTGCCAGCAGCTTGGTACAGGGCATTCGTGGCTACACCTTC
D: .
J: TRBJ1-2
V: TRBV5-6
size: .

CDR3: CASSFGRSTDTQYF
DNA: TGCGCCAGCAGCTTTGGGAGAAGCACAGATACGCAGTATTTT
D: .
J: TRBJ2-3
V: TRBV5-1
size: .

CDR3: CASSVLLKNNEQFF
DNA: TGTGCCAGCTCAGTGCTCCTTAAGAACAATGAGCAGTTCTTC
D: .
J: TRBJ2-1
V: TRBV2
size: .